The 23 T cell receptor beta chains in this list originate from one sample, sequenced in a study of T cells after yellow fever vaccination. One entry per CDR3 protein, called by TCRdb with MiXCR from the 5' RACE reads. Of 300,000 or so distinct CDR3 sequences detected, 13% appear once; the ten largest clones hold roughly 0.5%. The specimen was CD4+ T cells sorted from PBMCs, collected 45 days after the yellow fever booster vaccination. The source is a man between 25 and 39 years old who received the YFV17D yellow fever vaccine.

This clonotype was seen a handful of times. This chain uses TRBV5-1 with TRBJ1-1; D is undetermined. V was trimmed by 0 bases and J by 2 bases, leaving 11 bases between them. Per germline, CDR1 SGHRS and CDR2 YFSETQ. The CDR3 has 15 amino acids. The CDR3 here is CASSLGQQGNTEAFF. CDR3 bases: TGCGCCAGCAGCTTGGGCCAGCAAGGCAACACTGAAGCTTTCTTT.

This clonotype was seen a handful of times. The CDR3 DNA sequence: TGTGCCAGCAGCTTAGCGCTGGCAGGGGATGGCTACACCTTC. Translated, it gives CASSLALAGDGYTF. The rearrangement links TRBV7-2 to TRBJ1-2; weak D call: TRBD1 (6 bases). Germline V CDR1 and CDR2: SGHTA, FQGNSA. The ends were cut back, 0 bases at V and 6 bases at J, with 11 bases in the middle. This CDR3 has 14 residues.

The CDR3 here is CASSEPRTTGGRTSYVNEQFF. CDR3 sequence (DNA): TGTGCCAGCAGTGAGCCCCGAACAACAGGGGGCCGAACTAGCTACGTTAATGAGCAGTTCTTC. J is TRBJ2-1 and V is TRBV2; 9 nucleotides agree with TRBD1. Germline V gene data show CDR1 as SNHLY and CDR2 as FYNNEI. CDR3 length: 21 amino acids. Germline trimming cut 3 bases from V and 7 bases from J; bases unmatched to any gene: 25. The full variable domain, in which reference TRBV2 and TRBJ2-1 provide the parts outside the CDR3, is EPEVTQTPSHQVTQMGQEVILRCVPISNHLYFYWYRQILGQKVEFLVSFYNNEISEKSEIFDDQFSVERPDGSNFTLKIRSTKLEDSAMYFCASSEPRTTGGRTSYVNEQFFGPGTRLTVL.

This sequence joins TRBV7-6 and TRBJ2-1; 8 bases match TRBD2. The J segment lost 9 bases and the V segment lost 5 bases, leaving 6 bases of the junction unmatched. Per the germline V gene, CDR1 is SGHVS and CDR2 is FNYEAQ. The CDR3 sequence is 13 residues long. DNA of the CDR3: TGTGCCAGCAGCCCCGGGACTAGGGGTGAGCAGTTCTTC. Translated, it gives CASSPGTRGEQFF. The whole variable domain, remainder taken from reference TRBV7-6 and TRBJ2-1, is GAGVSQSPRYKVTKRGQDVALRCDPISGHVSLYWYRQALGQGPEFLTYFNYEAQQDKSGLPNDRFSAERPEGSISTLTIQRTEQRDSAMYRCASSPGTRGEQFFGPGTRLTVL.

This clonotype was seen more than once but under ten times. The chain combines TRBV18 with TRBJ2-2, with D uncertain. This CDR3 region has 15 residues. Germline-derived CDR1 and CDR2 are KGHSH and LQKENI. V dropped 5 bases and J dropped 7 bases, with 17 bases sitting between them. The chain's CDR3 is CASSSSSGKLGELFF. The CDR3 bases are TGTGCCAGCTCATCCTCTTCCGGAAAGCTCGGGGAGCTGTTTTTT.

In DNA form, the CDR3 reads TGCAGTGCACAGACTAGGACGCAGTTCTTC. It codes for CSAQTRTQFF. The chain couples TRBV20-1 to TRBJ2-1; D might be TRBD2 (6 bases). Germline loops: CDR1 DFQATT, CDR2 SNEGSKA (reference sequence). V lost 6 bases, J lost 12 bases, and 12 bases lay in between. CDR3 size: 10 residues.

The V and J genes are TRBV20-1 and TRBJ2-2; possible D gene TRBD1, 6 bases. Germline loops: CDR1 DFQATT, CDR2 SNEGSKA (reference sequence). The V gene lost 0 bases and the J gene lost 2 bases, with 13 bases spanning the gap. There are 16 residues in the CDR3. CDR3 sequence reads: CSARDWGQGNTGELFF. CDR3 in DNA: TGCAGTGCTAGAGATTGGGGGCAGGGAAACACCGGGGAGCTGTTTTTT.

V gene TRBV3-1 combines with J gene TRBJ2-3; 9 nucleotides agree with TRBD2. With V trimmed by 5 bases and J by 3 bases, 6 bases remained unmatched. The CDR3 is 15 residues long. Germline assignment: CDR1 LGHDT and CDR2 YNNKEL (reference sequence). This chain's CDR3 is CASSLAGVSTDTQYF. The CDR3 DNA sequence: TGTGCCAGCAGCTTAGCGGGAGTATCTACAGATACGCAGTATTTT.

Regarding this clonotype: A read error may produce the germline difference seen at one junction end. J is TRBJ2-2 and V is TRBV9, with D possibly matching TRBD1 (6 bases). This CDR3 comprises 13 residues. Per germline, CDR1 SGDLS and CDR2 YYNGEE. CDR3 sequence: CASSITPAGVLFF. Here the CDR3 DNA reads TGTGCCAGCAGCATCACGCCGGCAGGGGTGCTGTTTTTT.

The chain joins TRBV7-2 to TRBJ2-4; 7 bases agree with TRBD1. V lost 2 bases and J lost 6; bases outside the gene matches: 10. CDR3 length: 16 amino acids. The V gene's germline CDR1 is SGHTA and CDR2 FQGNSA. The CDR3 coding sequence is TGTGCCAGCAGCTTAACCCCCACGACAGGGATAAACATTCAGTACTTC. It encodes CASSLTPTTGINIQYF.

The chain is built from TRBV12-3 or TRBV12-4 and TRBJ2-7; tentative D call: TRBD1 (6 bases). The CDR3 contains 15 residues. V lost 1 base and J 5 bases, leaving 15 bases between the germline ends. The CDR3 sequence is CASSLGTGTTNEQYF. As DNA, the CDR3 is TGTGCCAGCAGTTTAGGGACCGGGACAACGAACGAGCAGTACTTC.

This clonotype was observed a few times. V gene TRBV20-1 combines with J gene TRBJ2-5; D uncertain. The V end was cut by 3 bases, the J end by 3 bases, with 5 bases between. The germline V gene encodes CDR1 DFQATT and CDR2 SNEGSKA (reference sequence). The CDR3 covers 11 residues. This CDR3 is CSARQEETQYF. CDR3 DNA: TGCAGTGCTAGGCAGGAAGAGACCCAGTACTTC.

The J gene is TRBJ2-7, the V gene TRBV18; TRBD1 matches at 12 bases. Germline V gene data show CDR1 as KGHSH and CDR2 as LQKENI. This CDR3 is built from 15 residues. Trimming took 0 bases from V and 5 from J; bases not matched to a gene: 2. CDR3 amino acids: CASSPPGQGADEQYF. For the CDR3, the DNA is TGTGCCAGCTCACCACCGGGACAGGGGGCTGACGAGCAGTACTTC. The whole variable domain, filled in from reference TRBV18 and TRBJ2-7, reads NAGVMQNPRHLVRRRGQEARLRCSPMKGHSHVYWYRQLPEEGLKFMVYLQKENIIDESGMPKERFSAEFPKEGPSILRIQQVVRGDSAAYFCASSPPGQGADEQYFGPGTRLTVT.

Concerning this clonotype: A read error may account for a junction end that differs from germline. This chain links TRBV3-1 with TRBJ2-7, with TRBD1 matching over 7 bases. The germline V gene has CDR1 LGHDT and CDR2 YNNKEL (reference sequence). The CDR3 consists of 14 residues. CDR3 protein: CARSLGQATYEQYF. CDR3 DNA: TGTGCCAGAAGCCTCGGACAGGCGACCTACGAGCAGTACTTC.

This clonotype was observed at least ten times. V and J are TRBV5-5 and TRBJ2-1; 7 nucleotides align to TRBD2. This CDR3 spans 15 amino acids. J was trimmed by 5 bases and V by 1 base; bases with no gene match: 6. Germline loops: CDR1 SGHKS, CDR2 YYEKEE (reference sequence). CDR3 amino acids: CASSLSGTRNNEQFF. The CDR3 DNA follows: TGTGCCAGCAGCTTGAGCGGGACGAGAAACAATGAGCAGTTCTTC.

This clonotype was seen a handful of times. This sequence joins TRBV7-2 and TRBJ2-7; 10 bases are shared with TRBD2. The CDR3 contains 16 residues. Germline V gene data show CDR1 as SGHTA and CDR2 as FQGNSA. Trimming removed 3 bases from V and 3 bases from J; junction bases left unmatched: 8. CDR3 nucleotide sequence: TGTGCCAGCAGCTTGTCCCGACTAGCGGGCAGCTACGAGCAGTACTTC. This codes for CASSLSRLAGSYEQYF.

This sequence joins TRBV30 and TRBJ2-7; D possibly corresponds to TRBD1 (6 bases). The length of the CDR3 is 13 residues. Germline values: CDR1 GTSNPN, CDR2 SVGIG (reference sequence). The ends were cut back, 5 bases at V and 0 bases at J, with 11 bases in the middle. CDR3 sequence (DNA): TGTGCCTGGCAGACAGGTAGCTCCTACGAGCAGTACTTC. Amino acids: CAWQTGSSYEQYF.

This clonotype was observed at least ten times. The chain uses TRBV29-1 and TRBJ2-4, with TRBD2 as a possible D gene (5 bases). This CDR3 is built from 12 residues. CDR1 SQVTM and CDR2 ANQGSEA come from the germline V gene. Between the trimmed V and J ends, which lost 4 bases and 5 bases, there was a span of 9 bases. The CDR3 spells CSVALAQNIQYF. The CDR3 DNA is TGCAGCGTTGCCCTAGCACAAAACATTCAGTACTTC.

The CDR3, as DNA: TGTGCCAGCAGTTACGGGACAGGGGTGTCACCCCTCCACTTT. Its protein product is CASSYGTGVSPLHF. This chain connects TRBV12-3 or TRBV12-4 to TRBJ1-6; TRBD1 matches 10 bases. The CDR3 loop spans 14 amino acids. Unmatched junction bases numbered 4, after V lost 4 bases and J lost 10 bases.

J is TRBJ2-1 and V is TRBV6-2 or TRBV6-3, with D possibly matching TRBD2 (5 bases). The CDR3 runs 15 residues. Germline V gene sequence: CDR1 MNHEY, CDR2 SVGEGT. Trimming pared 2 bases from V and 6 bases from J, leaving 14 bases between. The CDR3 DNA reads TGTGCCAGCAGTTACCTCGGGGATCGGGGCAATGAGCAGTTCTTC. Protein: CASSYLGDRGNEQFF.

This clonotype was seen a few times. The chain links TRBV12-3 or TRBV12-4 to TRBJ1-5; D remains unclear. V gave up 5 bases and J gave up 2 bases, with 16 bases separating them. CDR3 length: 16 amino acids. CDR3 sequence reads: CASSGPRVGGNQPQHF. The CDR3 nucleotides are TGTGCCAGCAGTGGCCCGAGGGTCGGGGGCAATCAGCCCCAGCATTTT.

The gene calls are TRBV11-2 and TRBJ2-4; D remains unclear. The CDR3 extends over 17 amino acids. Germline V lookup: CDR1 SGHAT, CDR2 FQNNGV. The germline V and J ends were trimmed by 0 bases and 3 bases, with 15 bases remaining between them. Written as DNA, the CDR3 is TGTGCCAGCAGCTTAGAGAGGCCCCACGCAGGCAAAAACATTCAGTACTTC. Encoded protein: CASSLERPHAGKNIQYF.

The table lists this clonotype with many counts. The DNA of the CDR3 is TGTGCCAGCAGGGGGATAAGCGGGGGTTCAAATACGCAGTATTTT. It specifies CASRGISGGSNTQYF. V usage is TRBV6-5 and J usage is TRBJ2-3; 8 bases are a match to TRBD2. The CDR3 length is 15 residues. The germline V gene encodes CDR1 MNHEY and CDR2 SVGAGI. Germline trimming cut 6 bases from V and 7 bases from J; bases unmatched to any gene: 12.